The next 23 T cell receptor beta chains were all read from a single sample in a study of control samples from healthy donors and cancer patients. Sequenced by immunoSEQ multiplex PCR; TCRdb stores in-frame clones only, minus some. The repertoire holds 150,000 to 200,000 clones, with roughly 90% as singletons. Sample: blood. These receptor sequences come from a woman in her forties or fifties in good health.

The chain employs TRBV27 and TRBJ2-5; 8 bases are shared with TRBD2. From germline, CDR1 is MNHEY and CDR2 SMNVEV (reference sequence). V was clipped by 8 bases and J by 5 bases; unmatched bases: 10. The CDR3 loop spans 14 amino acids. CDR3 region: CASSGGGGRETQYF. The CDR3 DNA follows: TGTGCCAGCTCGGGAGGGGGGGGGCGGGAGACCCAGTACTTC.

For the CDR3, the DNA is TGTGCCAGCAGTTTAAGGTCACTAGCGGGACCCTACGAGCAGTACTTC. This codes for CASSLRSLAGPYEQYF. The chain is built from TRBV28 and TRBJ2-7; 10 nucleotides match TRBD2. There are 16 residues in the CDR3. Trimming removed 2 bases from V and 2 bases from J; junction bases left unmatched: 6. Germline V gene data show CDR1 as MDHEN and CDR2 as SYDVKM.

The chain recombines TRBV9 with TRBJ2-2; D is unclear. V was trimmed by 1 base and J by 2 bases, leaving 12 bases between them. This CDR3 comprises 16 residues. CDR1 and CDR2 from the germline V gene are SGDLS and YYNGEE. This CDR3 is CASSVRHTGNTGELFF. CDR3 DNA: TGTGCCAGCAGCGTACGTCATACTGGCAACACCGGGGAGCTGTTTTTT.

The CDR3 bases are TGCGCCAGCAGCTTGGAGGGACAGGGGGCCACAAATTCACCCCTCCACTTT. Amino acids: CASSLEGQGATNSPLHF. The J gene is TRBJ1-6, the V gene TRBV5-1, with 12 nucleotides matching TRBD1. The length of the CDR3 is 17 residues. Per the germline V gene, CDR1 is SGHRS and CDR2 is YFSETQ. Trimming at V came to 0 bases and at J to 7 bases, leaving 5 bases not matched to a gene.

This clone was picked up one time. V and J are TRBV9 and TRBJ2-3; 8 bases line up with TRBD2. Germline CDR1 SGDLS, CDR2 YYNGEE. V shed 7 bases, J shed 4 bases, and the junction held 8 bases outside the gene matches. The CDR3 totals 14 residues. The DNA of the CDR3 is TGTGCCAGCGGCGGGAGGCAGGCATCAGATACGCAGTATTTT. Encoded protein: CASGGRQASDTQYF.

This clone has ten or more counts. V and J are TRBV2 and TRBJ2-5; D is perhaps TRBD1 (7 bases). The CDR3 runs to 14 residues. CDR1 and CDR2 from the germline V gene are SNHLY and FYNNEI. The V end lost 10 bases, the J end lost 5 bases, and 20 bases lay between the germline ends. CDR3 in amino acids: CAIQRRGQGETQYF. The CDR3, as DNA: TGTGCCATCCAGCGGAGGGGGCAGGGGGAGACCCAGTACTTC.

This clone appeared once. Compared with germline, one end of the junction differs, possibly owing to a read error. The chain employs TRBV10-3 and TRBJ1-2; 10 nucleotides match TRBD1. The CDR3 extends over 15 amino acids. Germline CDR1 and CDR2: ENHRY and SYGVKD. The DNA for the CDR3 is TGTGCCATCCGTGAGGCGGGGGGGACAGGGGATGGCTACACCTTC. This translates into CAIREAGGTGDGYTF.

This chain's CDR3 is CASKSTPGLRGAYEQYF. In DNA, the CDR3 is TGTGCCAGCAAGTCTACCCCGGGACTCCGGGGGGCCTACGAGCAGTACTTC. The rearrangement uses TRBV28 and TRBJ2-7; 7 nucleotides match TRBD2. CDR1 is MDHEN, CDR2 SYDVKM, per germline. CDR3 length: 17 amino acids. J was trimmed by 2 bases and V by 7 bases; bases with no gene match: 17.

With respect to this clone: A much bigger clone sits one base away, suggesting this may be a read error. CDR3: CASSFSSYEQYF. In DNA form, the CDR3 reads TGTGCCAGCAGCTTTAGCTCCTACGAGCAGTACTTC. The chain is built from TRBV7-8 and TRBJ2-7; D call uncertain. The CDR3 covers 12 residues. The V end was cut by 3 bases, the J end by 0 bases, with 3 bases between. CDR1 is SGHVS and CDR2 is FQNEAQ in the germline V gene. Variable domain in full (rest from reference TRBV7-8 and TRBJ2-7): GAGVSQSPRYKVAKRGQDVALRCDPISGHVSLFWYQQALGQGPEFLTYFQNEAQLDKSGLPSDRFFAERPEGSVSTLKIQRTQQEDSAVYLCASSFSSYEQYFGPGTRLTVT.

This clone was seen once. As DNA, the CDR3 is TGTGCCAGCAGCCCGTTCCGGGGATCTCGTGAAAAACTGTTTTTT. Residues: CASSPFRGSREKLFF. This sequence joins TRBV7-2 and TRBJ1-4; the D is unclear. CDR1 is SGHTA, CDR2 FQGNSA, per germline. V lost 5 bases to trimming and J lost 7 bases, with 17 bases between them. The CDR3 covers 15 residues.

This chain joins TRBV4-3 and TRBJ1-6; no clear D gene. Trimming stripped 0 bases from V and 7 bases from J, with 7 bases between. The CDR3 loop spans 14 amino acids. Germline CDR1 is LGHNA and CDR2 is YSLEER. The CDR3 DNA reads TGCGCCAGCAGCCAAGAGGGCGGAAATTCACCCCTCCACTTT. This codes for CASSQEGGNSPLHF.

The V gene is TRBV20-1, the J gene TRBJ2-3; 10 bases align to TRBD2. The CDR3 runs to 15 residues. The germline V gene has CDR1 DFQATT and CDR2 SNEGSKA (reference sequence). Germline trimming cut 3 bases from V and 1 base from J; bases unmatched to any gene: 4. The DNA for the CDR3 is TGCAGTGCTAGTAGGGGGACTAGCGGCACAGATACGCAGTATTTT. Translation gives CSASRGTSGTDTQYF.

The table lists this clone with a few counts. The gene calls are TRBV3-1 (or the pseudogene TRBV3-2) and TRBJ2-5, with a weak D call TRBD1 (7 bases). From germline, CDR1 is LGHDT and CDR2 YNNKEL (reference sequence). V lost 0 bases and J 1 base, leaving 15 bases between the germline ends. The CDR3 is 17 amino acids. CDR3 nucleotide sequence: TGTGCCAGCAGCCAAGAAGGCTCCAGGGGGGCCCAAGAGACCCAGTACTTC. Translating gives CASSQEGSRGAQETQYF.

The CDR3 coding sequence is TGTGCCAGCAGTTTAACTTGGGGGCTGGGAGATACGCAGTATTTT. Translating gives CASSLTWGLGDTQYF. V and J are TRBV27 and TRBJ2-3, with TRBD1 as a possible D gene (6 bases). Germline V lookup: CDR1 MNHEY, CDR2 SMNVEV (reference sequence). This CDR3 has 15 amino acids. The V end was cut by 2 bases, the J end by 5 bases, with 14 bases between.

The rearrangement uses TRBV3-1 (or the pseudogene TRBV3-2) and TRBJ2-5; D perhaps matches TRBD1 (6 bases). The CDR3 runs to 13 residues. Trimming cost V 6 bases and J 4 bases, with 12 bases left between them. Germline CDR1 is LGHDT and CDR2 is YNNKEL (reference sequence). Here the CDR3 reads CASRQQGSETQYF. Here the CDR3 DNA reads TGTGCCAGCAGACAACAGGGATCAGAGACCCAGTACTTC.

This clone was picked up one time. The rearrangement uses TRBV7-2 and TRBJ1-1; D not resolved. The CDR3 totals 13 residues. Per the germline V gene, CDR1 is SGHTA and CDR2 is FQGNSA. Deletions cut 6 bases from V and 2 bases from J, with 10 bases between. CDR3 loop: CASRRVRNTEAFF. DNA for the CDR3: TGTGCCAGCAGAAGGGTAAGAAACACTGAAGCTTTCTTT.

The CDR3 sequence is CSVSGTMNTEAFF. The CDR3 nucleotides are TGCAGCGTTTCAGGGACTATGAACACTGAAGCTTTCTTT. The J gene is TRBJ1-1, the V gene TRBV29-1; perhaps TRBD1 as D (5 bases). V was clipped by 5 bases and J by 0 bases, with 10 bases between them. CDR1 SQVTM and CDR2 ANQGSEA come from the germline V gene. There are 13 residues in the CDR3.

The J gene is TRBJ2-5, the V gene TRBV2; possibly TRBD1 for D (5 bases). The CDR3 is 14 amino acids. Trimming stripped 3 bases from V and 5 bases from J, with 13 bases between. Germline V CDR1 and CDR2: SNHLY, FYNNEI. The CDR3 spells CASSEGMPGETQYF. The CDR3 coding sequence is TGTGCCAGCAGTGAGGGGATGCCAGGGGAGACCCAGTACTTC.

The rearrangement links TRBV7-6 to TRBJ1-3, with D possibly being TRBD1 (5 bases). CDR3 length: 12 residues. The germline V gene has CDR1 SGHVS and CDR2 FNYEAQ. Trimming removed 5 bases from V and 7 bases from J, with 9 bases in between. CDR3 DNA: TGTGCCAGCAGCCTGGGGACCAACACCATATATTTT. The encoded protein is CASSLGTNTIYF.

The genes are TRBV4-2 and TRBJ2-2, with D perhaps matching TRBD1 or TRBD2 (5 bases each). The CDR3 is made up of 19 amino acids. The V end lost 3 bases, the J end lost 0 bases, and 20 bases lay between the germline ends. Looked up from germline, CDR1 is LGHNA and CDR2 is YNFKEQ. The CDR3 DNA follows: TGTGCCAGCAGCCACCCTCCAGGGACCGGCCCGACGAACACCGGGGAGCTGTTTTTT. Protein: CASSHPPGTGPTNTGELFF.

The chain is built from TRBV5-6 and TRBJ1-2; 7 positions agree with TRBD1. J lost 8 bases, V lost 2 bases, and 15 bases had no gene match. The length of the CDR3 is 16 residues. Germline assignment: CDR1 SGHDT and CDR2 YYEEEE. The CDR3 DNA follows: TGTGCCAGCAGCTTAAAGGGGGCCCCCCTTCGTTACGGCTACACCTTC. Protein product: CASSLKGAPLRYGYTF.

V and J are TRBV19 and TRBJ1-5; no clear D. The CDR3 contains 14 residues. V dropped 3 bases and J dropped 5 bases, with 11 bases sitting between them. Germline CDR1 is LNHDA and CDR2 is SQIVND (reference sequence). The CDR3 DNA reads TGTGCCAGTAGTATTGGCGACACCTATCAGCCCCAGCATTTT. This encodes CASSIGDTYQPQHF.

The chain uses TRBV13 and TRBJ1-1, with 9 bases identical to TRBD1. The CDR3 has 14 amino acids. Looked up from germline, CDR1 is PRHDT and CDR2 is FYEKMQ (reference sequence). Trimming took 3 bases from V and 6 from J; bases not matched to a gene: 5. CDR3 bases: TGTGCCAGCAGCTTCCGGGACAGGGCTTCTGAAGCTTTCTTT. It yields the protein CASSFRDRASEAFF.